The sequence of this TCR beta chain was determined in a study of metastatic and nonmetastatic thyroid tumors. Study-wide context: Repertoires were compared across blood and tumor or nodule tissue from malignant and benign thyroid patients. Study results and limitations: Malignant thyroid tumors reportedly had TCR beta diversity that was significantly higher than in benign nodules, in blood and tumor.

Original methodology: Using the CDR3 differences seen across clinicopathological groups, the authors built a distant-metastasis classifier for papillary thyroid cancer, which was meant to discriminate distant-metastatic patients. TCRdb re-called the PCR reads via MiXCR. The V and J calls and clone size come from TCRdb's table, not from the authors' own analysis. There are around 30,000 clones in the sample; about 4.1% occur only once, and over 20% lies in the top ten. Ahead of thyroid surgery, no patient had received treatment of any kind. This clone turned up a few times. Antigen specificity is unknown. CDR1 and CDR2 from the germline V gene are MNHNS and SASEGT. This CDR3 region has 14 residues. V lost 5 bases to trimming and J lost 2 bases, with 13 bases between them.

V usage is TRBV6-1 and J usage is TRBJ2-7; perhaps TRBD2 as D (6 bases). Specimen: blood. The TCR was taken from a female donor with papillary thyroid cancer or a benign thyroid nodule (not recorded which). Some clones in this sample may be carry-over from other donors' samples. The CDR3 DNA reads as TGTGCCAGCAGTCCGGGACTCCCGACCTACGAGCAGTACTTC. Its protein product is CASSPGLPTYEQYF.